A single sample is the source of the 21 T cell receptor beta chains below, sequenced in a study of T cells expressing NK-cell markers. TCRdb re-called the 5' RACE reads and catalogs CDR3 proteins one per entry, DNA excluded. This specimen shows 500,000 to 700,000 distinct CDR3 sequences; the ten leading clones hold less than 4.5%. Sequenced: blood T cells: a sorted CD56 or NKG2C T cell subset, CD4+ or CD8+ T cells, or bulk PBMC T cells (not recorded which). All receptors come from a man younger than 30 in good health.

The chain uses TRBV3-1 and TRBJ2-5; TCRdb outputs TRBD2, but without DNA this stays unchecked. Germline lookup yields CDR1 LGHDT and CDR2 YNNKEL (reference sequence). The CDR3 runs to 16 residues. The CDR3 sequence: CASSVSSGRPLETQYF.

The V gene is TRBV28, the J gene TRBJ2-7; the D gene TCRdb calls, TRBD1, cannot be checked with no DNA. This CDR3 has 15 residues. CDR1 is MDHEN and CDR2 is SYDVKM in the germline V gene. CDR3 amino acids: CASRPGGGESYEQYF. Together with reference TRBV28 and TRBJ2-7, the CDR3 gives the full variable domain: DVKVTQSSRYLVKRTGEKVFLECVQDMDHENMFWYRQDPGLGLRLIYFSYDVKMKEKGDIPEGYSVSREKKERFSLILESASTNQTSMYLCASRPGGGESYEQYFGPGTRLTVT.

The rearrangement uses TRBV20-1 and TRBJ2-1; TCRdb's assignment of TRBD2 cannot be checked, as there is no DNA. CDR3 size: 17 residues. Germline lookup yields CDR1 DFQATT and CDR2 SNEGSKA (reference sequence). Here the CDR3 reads CSARDNSGRTVYNEQFF.

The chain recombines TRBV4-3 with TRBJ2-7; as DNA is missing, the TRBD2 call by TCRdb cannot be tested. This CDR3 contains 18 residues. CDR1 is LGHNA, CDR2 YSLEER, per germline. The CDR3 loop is CASSQDLPGGPGAYEQYF.

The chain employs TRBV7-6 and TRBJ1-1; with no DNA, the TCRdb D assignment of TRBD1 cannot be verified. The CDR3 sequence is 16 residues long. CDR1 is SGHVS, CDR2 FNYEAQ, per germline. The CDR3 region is CASSLGIQGKDTEAFF.

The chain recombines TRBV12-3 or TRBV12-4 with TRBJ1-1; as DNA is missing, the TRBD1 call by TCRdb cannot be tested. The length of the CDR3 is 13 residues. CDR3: CASSLGAENQAFF.

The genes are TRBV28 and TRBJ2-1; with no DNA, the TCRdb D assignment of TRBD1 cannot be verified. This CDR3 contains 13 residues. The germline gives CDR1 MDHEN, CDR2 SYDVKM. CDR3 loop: CASTKRAHNEQFF. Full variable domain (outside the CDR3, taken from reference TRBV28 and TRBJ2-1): DVKVTQSSRYLVKRTGEKVFLECVQDMDHENMFWYRQDPGLGLRLIYFSYDVKMKEKGDIPEGYSVSREKKERFSLILESASTNQTSMYLCASTKRAHNEQFFGPGTRLTVL.

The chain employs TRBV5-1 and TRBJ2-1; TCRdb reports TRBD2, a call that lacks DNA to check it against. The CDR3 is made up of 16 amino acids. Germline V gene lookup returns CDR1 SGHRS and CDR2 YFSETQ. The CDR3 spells CASSLEGSGAYNEQFF.

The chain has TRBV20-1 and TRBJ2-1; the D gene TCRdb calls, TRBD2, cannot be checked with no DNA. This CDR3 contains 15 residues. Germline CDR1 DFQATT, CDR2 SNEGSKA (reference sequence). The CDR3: CSASGGLETYNEQFF.

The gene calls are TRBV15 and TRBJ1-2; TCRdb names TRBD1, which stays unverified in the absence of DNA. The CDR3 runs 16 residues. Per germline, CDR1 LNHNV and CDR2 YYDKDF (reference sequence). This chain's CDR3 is CATSVHGTGVNYGYTF.

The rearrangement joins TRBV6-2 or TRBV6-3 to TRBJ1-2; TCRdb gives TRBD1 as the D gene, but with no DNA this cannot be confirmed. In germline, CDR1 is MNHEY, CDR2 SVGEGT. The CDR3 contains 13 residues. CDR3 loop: CASRNPGASGYTF.

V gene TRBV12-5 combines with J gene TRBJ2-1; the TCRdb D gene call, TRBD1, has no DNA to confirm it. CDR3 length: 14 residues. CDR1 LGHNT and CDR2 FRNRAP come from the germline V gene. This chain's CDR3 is CASGPGQGRNEQFF.

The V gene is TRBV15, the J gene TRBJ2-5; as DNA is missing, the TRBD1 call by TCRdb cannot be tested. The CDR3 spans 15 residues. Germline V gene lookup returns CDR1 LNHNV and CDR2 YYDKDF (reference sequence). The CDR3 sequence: CATSRATGVLETQYF.

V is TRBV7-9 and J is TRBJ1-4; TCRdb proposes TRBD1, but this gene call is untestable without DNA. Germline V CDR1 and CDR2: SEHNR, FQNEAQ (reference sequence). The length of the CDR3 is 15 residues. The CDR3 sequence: CASSSTTGTVEKLFF. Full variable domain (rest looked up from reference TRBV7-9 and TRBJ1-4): DTGVSQNPRHKITKRGQNVTFRCDPISEHNRLYWYRQTLGQGPEFLTYFQNEAQLEKSRLLSDRFSAERPKGSFSTLEIQRTEQGDSAMYLCASSSTTGTVEKLFFGSGTQLSVL.

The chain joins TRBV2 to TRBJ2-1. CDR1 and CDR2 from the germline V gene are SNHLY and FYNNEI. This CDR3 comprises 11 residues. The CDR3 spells CASREQMLQFF.

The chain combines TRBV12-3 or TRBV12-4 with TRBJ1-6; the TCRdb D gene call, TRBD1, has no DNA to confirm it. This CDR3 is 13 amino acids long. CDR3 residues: CASSLHRDSPLHF.

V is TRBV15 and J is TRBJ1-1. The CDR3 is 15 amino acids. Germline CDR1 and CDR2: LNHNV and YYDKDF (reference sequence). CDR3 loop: CATSRGGSGNTEAFF.

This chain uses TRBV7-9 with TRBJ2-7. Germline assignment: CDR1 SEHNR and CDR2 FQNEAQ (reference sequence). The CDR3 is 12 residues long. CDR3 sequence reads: CASALAEGEQYF.

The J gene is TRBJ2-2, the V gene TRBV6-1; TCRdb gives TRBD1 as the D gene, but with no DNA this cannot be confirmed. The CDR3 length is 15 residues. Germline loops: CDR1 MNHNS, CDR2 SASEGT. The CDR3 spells CASRPGQGGTGELFF.

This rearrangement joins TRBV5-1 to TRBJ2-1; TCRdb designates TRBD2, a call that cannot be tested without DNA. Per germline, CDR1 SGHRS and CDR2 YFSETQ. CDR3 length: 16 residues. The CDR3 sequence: CASSLATSALNDEQFF.

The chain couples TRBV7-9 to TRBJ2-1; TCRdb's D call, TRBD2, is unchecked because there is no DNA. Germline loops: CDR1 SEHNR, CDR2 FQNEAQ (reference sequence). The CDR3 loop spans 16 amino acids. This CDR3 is CASSPGTSGRDNEQFF.